A selection of T cell receptor beta chains follows, all from one sample in a study of blood T cell repertoires in COVID-19. Clones were read by immunoSEQ multiplex PCR, and TCRdb kept only the in-frame ones, dropping some. The sample carries 390,000 or so clones, 86% recorded once. Material: peripheral blood. Receptor source: a woman under 40 with active or convalescent COVID-19. CDR3s include the opening cysteine and the closing phenylalanine or tryptophan. The D gene is left open where the match is weak. Size tells how often a clone was seen (once, few, many) or the class of an expanded clone, and some rows leave it out.

CDR3 length,D gene,clone size,V gene,J gene,CDR3 DNA,CDR3 protein
14,TRBD1,-,TRBV27,TRBJ2-1,TGTGCCAGCAGCGATAGACAGGGGTGGGATGAGCAGTTCTTC,CASSDRQGWDEQFF
11,-,-,TRBV29-1,TRBJ1-1,TGCAGCGGAGACAGGACCGCTGAAGCTTTCTTT,CSGDRTAEAFF
17,-,-,TRBV6-6,TRBJ1-2,TGTGCCAGCAGTCCCAGCCCAGTGGAGGGTGGAAACTATGGCTACACCTTC,CASSPSPVEGGNYGYTF
15,-,once,TRBV6-1,TRBJ2-5,TGTGCCAGCAGTGAACTAGGTCACGTAAGAGAGACCCAGTACTTC,CASSELGHVRETQYF
13,-,-,TRBV6-6,TRBJ1-2,TGTGCCAGCAGTTACGTTCAGAACTATGGCTACACCTTC,CASSYVQNYGYTF
19,-,-,TRBV10-1,TRBJ1-2,TGCGCCAGCAGTGAGATAATAATTAAAGGGGACATAATTAGGAATGGCTACACCTTC,CASSEIIIKGDIIRNGYTF
17,-,-,TRBV7-2,TRBJ2-2,TGTGCCAGCAGCCTTTGGCGTGGACAGCGGAACACCGGGGAGCTGTTTTTT,CASSLWRGQRNTGELFF
15,TRBD2,-,TRBV6-5,TRBJ2-2,TGTGCCAGCAGTTCTCTAGCGGGAGTTACCGGGGAGCTGTTTTTT,CASSSLAGVTGELFF
16,-,-,TRBV7-2,TRBJ2-3,TGTGCCAGCAGCTTAGAAGGGGATATGAGCACAGATACGCAGTATTTT,CASSLEGDMSTDTQYF
15,-,once,TRBV18,TRBJ1-6,TGTGCCAGCTCACCACCGGGAGGGGTGAGTTCACCCCTCCACTTT,CASSPPGGVSSPLHF
19,TRBD2,-,TRBV28,TRBJ2-1,TGTGCCAGCAGTGCTATCACGGGACTAGCGGGAGGGCCGGGAAATGAGCAGTTCTTC,CASSAITGLAGGPGNEQFF
17,-,-,TRBV2,TRBJ2-7,TGTGCCAGCAGTGAAGTGAGAGGGGGTACTGGTCGCTACGAGCAGTACTTC,CASSEVRGGTGRYEQYF
16,-,few,TRBV7-8,TRBJ2-2,TGTGCCAGCAGCTTAGACAGCGGGCTGATCACCGGGGAGCTGTTTTTT,CASSLDSGLITGELFF
15,TRBD1,-,TRBV6-5,TRBJ1-3,TGTGCCAGCATACCGGGACAGGGGCTTGCGAACACCATATATTTT,CASIPGQGLANTIYF
16,TRBD1,once,TRBV3-1/TRBV3-2,TRBJ1-2,TGTGCCAGCAGCCAAGCCCCCGGGACAGGGGGCTATGGCTACACCTTC,CASSQAPGTGGYGYTF
13,TRBD1,-,TRBV30,TRBJ1-1,TGTGCCTGGAAACAGGGGATGAACACTGAAGCTTTCTTT,CAWKQGMNTEAFF
15,TRBD1,once,TRBV3-1/TRBV3-2,TRBJ1-2,TGTGCCAGCAGCCAAGATTTGACAGGGAACTATGGCTACACCTTC,CASSQDLTGNYGYTF
16,TRBD1,-,TRBV24-1,TRBJ2-5,TGTGCCACCAGTGATCCGGACAGGGGGCTTAGGAAGACCCAGTACTTC,CATSDPDRGLRKTQYF
16,TRBD2,-,TRBV19,TRBJ2-7,TGTGCCAGTAGTCCCCTCGAGCCTAGCGGGACGGGCGAGCAGTACTTC,CASSPLEPSGTGEQYF
15,-,-,TRBV6-5,TRBJ2-2,TGTGCCAGCAGTTACGCCCCCTCAGTAACCGGGGAGCTGTTTTTT,CASSYAPSVTGELFF
15,-,-,TRBV7-9,TRBJ2-2,TGTGCCAGCAGCGCCCGGGACAAAAACACCGGGGAGCTGTTTTTT,CASSARDKNTGELFF
11,-,-,TRBV29-1,TRBJ1-1,TGCAGCGTCGCCCGAGACACTGAAGCTTTCTTT,CSVARDTEAFF
14,-,-,TRBV19,TRBJ1-1,TGTGCCAGTAGTGTTATCGGGGGATACACTGAAGCTTTCTTT,CASSVIGGYTEAFF
14,TRBD2,-,TRBV25-1,TRBJ2-5,TGTGCCAGCAGTGATCGGGGGGGCGGGGAGACCCAGTACTTC,CASSDRGGGETQYF
11,-,-,TRBV11-1,TRBJ1-1,TGTGCCAGCAGCTTCTCGGGGACTGCTTTCTTT,CASSFSGTAFF
16,TRBD2,-,TRBV5-5,TRBJ2-3,TGTGCCAGCAGCTTGTCCTTAGCGGGGGGCACAGATACGCAGTATTTT,CASSLSLAGGTDTQYF
15,-,-,TRBV7-2,TRBJ2-1,TGTGCCAGCAGCTTAGGGACAACGGCCTACAATGAGCAGTTCTTC,CASSLGTTAYNEQFF
15,TRBD1,-,TRBV28,TRBJ1-1,TGTGCCAGCAGTTTTTTTGGGGCAGGGGGAGGTGAAGCTTTCTTT,CASSFFGAGGGEAFF
14,TRBD1,-,TRBV19,TRBJ1-4,TGTGCCAGTTCTCGACAGGGGGCTGCTGAAAAACTGTTTTTT,CASSRQGAAEKLFF
14,-,-,TRBV15,TRBJ1-5,TGTGCCACCAGCAGTCGGGCGGAGGATCAGCCCCAGCATTTT,CATSSRAEDQPQHF
14,-,-,TRBV6-2/TRBV6-3,TRBJ2-7,TGTGCCAGCAGTTACACACAGGGCCCCTACGAGCAGTACTTC,CASSYTQGPYEQYF
16,TRBD1,-,TRBV10-3,TRBJ2-2,TGTGCCATCTCCCTAGTCGGGACAGGGGGTTCAGGGGAGCTGTTTTTT,CAISLVGTGGSGELFF
14,-,-,TRBV19,TRBJ1-4,TGTGCCAGTACCATTCAGGGGTCTAATGAAAAACTGTTTTTT,CASTIQGSNEKLFF
17,TRBD1,-,TRBV5-6,TRBJ1-3,TGTGCCAGCAGCGCAACTGGGACAGCCAGCTCTGGAAACACCATATATTTT,CASSATGTASSGNTIYF
13,-,-,TRBV24-1,TRBJ1-1,TGTGCCACCAGTGAGGGGGCTTCCACTGAAGCTTTCTTT,CATSEGASTEAFF